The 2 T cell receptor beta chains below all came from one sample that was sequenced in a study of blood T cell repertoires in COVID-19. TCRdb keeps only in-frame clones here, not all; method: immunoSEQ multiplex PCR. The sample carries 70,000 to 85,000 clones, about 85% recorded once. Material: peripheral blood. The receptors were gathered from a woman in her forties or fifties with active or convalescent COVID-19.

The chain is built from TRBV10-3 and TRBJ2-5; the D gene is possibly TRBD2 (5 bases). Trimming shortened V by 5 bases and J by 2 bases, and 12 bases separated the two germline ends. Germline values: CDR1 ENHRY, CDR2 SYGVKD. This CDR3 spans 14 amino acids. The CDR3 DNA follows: TGTGCCATCAGTACGACGGAGGAACAAGAGACCCAGTACTTC. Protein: CAISTTEEQETQYF.

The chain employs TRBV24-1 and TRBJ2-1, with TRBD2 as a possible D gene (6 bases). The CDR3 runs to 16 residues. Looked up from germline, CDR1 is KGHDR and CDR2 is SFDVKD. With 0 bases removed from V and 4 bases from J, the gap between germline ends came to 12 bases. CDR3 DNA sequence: TGTGCCACCAGTGATTTGGGGGGGTCGACGTACAATGAGCAGTTCTTC. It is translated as CATSDLGGSTYNEQFF.